These 23 T cell receptor beta chains came from one sample sequenced in a study of OX40 agonist ivuxolimab in advanced cancers. Some clones are missing from TCRdb's copy, which holds only in-frame ones; the method was immunoSEQ multiplex PCR. Of 60,000 to 80,000 clones listed, 70% to 90% are singletons. This specimen was CD4+ or CD8+ T cells sorted from blood, taken in a trial of the OX40 agonist ivuxolimab. The receptor source for this set is an adult with an advanced solid tumor such as melanoma, head and neck, liver or kidney cancer.

The chain links TRBV29-1 to TRBJ2-7, with 8 bases aligning to TRBD1. Germline loops: CDR1 SQVTM, CDR2 ANQGSEA. This CDR3 is 15 amino acids long. The V segment lost 2 bases and the J segment 10 bases; nucleotides outside the gene matches: 16. As DNA, the CDR3 is TGCAGCGTTGAAAGGGGGGCAGGGGGCCTTCTAGGACAGTACTTC. It yields the protein CSVERGAGGLLGQYF.

The V gene is TRBV4-3, the J gene TRBJ2-5; D may match TRBD1 or TRBD2 (5 bases each). This CDR3 region has 14 residues. V gave up 4 bases and J gave up 3 bases, with 12 bases separating them. Germline CDR1 is LGHNA and CDR2 is YSLEER. The CDR3 is CASSLTLGEETQYF. In nucleotides, the CDR3 is TGCGCCAGCAGCCTTACCCTGGGGGAAGAGACCCAGTACTTC.

The V and J genes are TRBV11-2 and TRBJ2-5; 10 bases match TRBD2. V lost 5 bases, J lost 4 bases, and 4 bases stayed unmatched. The CDR3 extends over 14 amino acids. Germline-derived CDR1 and CDR2 are SGHAT and FQNNGV. The CDR3 spells CASSPRLAGETQYF. The CDR3, as DNA: TGTGCCAGCAGCCCTCGACTAGCGGGAGAGACCCAGTACTTC.

This rearrangement joins TRBV9 to TRBJ2-3, with 7 bases that match TRBD2. With 3 bases clipped from V and 4 bases from J, the junction kept 5 bases outside the gene matches. The germline V gene has CDR1 SGDLS and CDR2 YYNGEE. The CDR3 covers 14 residues. The CDR3 protein is CASSDYSGADTQYF. The CDR3 DNA is TGTGCCAGCAGCGATTACAGCGGGGCAGATACGCAGTATTTT.

This chain uses TRBV18 with TRBJ2-1, with a tentative D call TRBD1 (6 bases). Trimming removed 4 bases at V and 8 bases at J, with 15 bases between. The CDR3 sequence is 14 residues long. From germline, CDR1 is KGHSH and CDR2 LQKENI. The CDR3 DNA reads TGTGCCAGCTCACAGGTACTTGGGGGCGATGAGCAGTTCTTC. Amino acid sequence: CASSQVLGGDEQFF.

The chain combines TRBV2 with TRBJ2-1; D is tentatively TRBD1 or TRBD2 (6 bases each). The length of the CDR3 is 14 residues. V was clipped by 8 bases and J by 4 bases, with 15 bases between them. Germline assignment: CDR1 SNHLY and CDR2 FYNNEI. The CDR3 loop is CASLGGSGYNEQFF. CDR3 in DNA: TGTGCCAGCCTAGGGGGGAGTGGGTACAATGAGCAGTTCTTC.

A single count supports this clone. The chain is built from TRBV6-1 and TRBJ1-5; 8 bases line up with TRBD1. Germline assignment: CDR1 MNHNS and CDR2 SASEGT. This CDR3 comprises 16 residues. V lost 1 base to trimming and J lost 7 bases; unmatched junction nucleotides: 9. CDR3 DNA sequence: TGTGCCAGCAGTGAAGTGGGGACACAGGGGGAGCAGCCCCAGCATTTT. It codes for CASSEVGTQGEQPQHF.

This clone was seen a handful of times. This chain uses TRBV6-5 with TRBJ1-6; TRBD1 is a possible D gene (6 bases). V shed 6 bases and J shed 9 bases, with 18 bases lying between them. This CDR3 is 15 amino acids long. CDR1 MNHEY and CDR2 SVGAGI come from the germline V gene. The CDR3 DNA is TGTGCCAGCAGCAAACAGGGTTTAAGCGGTTCACCCCTCCACTTT. It translates to CASSKQGLSGSPLHF.

The chain combines TRBV18 with TRBJ2-2; D ambiguous. V lost 4 bases and J lost 0, with 12 bases in between. The CDR3 loop spans 16 amino acids. Germline loops: CDR1 KGHSH, CDR2 LQKENI. The CDR3 sequence: CASSRLKDANTGELFF. CDR3 bases: TGTGCCAGCTCACGCTTAAAGGACGCGAACACCGGGGAGCTGTTTTTT. Complete variable domain (other parts from reference TRBV18 and TRBJ2-2): NAGVMQNPRHLVRRRGQEARLRCSPMKGHSHVYWYRQLPEEGLKFMVYLQKENIIDESGMPKERFSAEFPKEGPSILRIQQVVRGDSAAYFCASSRLKDANTGELFFGEGSRLTVL.

The CDR3 bases are TGCGCCAGCAGTGATTCCATGACTAGGCGCACCTACGAGCAGTACTTC. The encoded protein is CASSDSMTRRTYEQYF. This rearrangement joins TRBV10-2 to TRBJ2-7, with TRBD2 as a possible D gene (6 bases). Germline V gene sequence: CDR1 WSHSY, CDR2 SAAADI. The CDR3 is made up of 16 amino acids. The germline V and J ends were trimmed by 3 bases and 2 bases, with 17 bases remaining between them.

The V and J genes are TRBV5-8 and TRBJ2-3, with 10 bases matching TRBD1. Unmatched junction bases numbered 9, after V lost 1 base and J lost 4 bases. CDR1 and CDR2 (germline): SGHTS, YDEGEE. The CDR3 runs 17 residues. The CDR3 DNA reads TGTGCCAGCAGCTTGACCGGGACAGGGGTGAGCCCAGATACGCAGTATTTT. This gives the protein CASSLTGTGVSPDTQYF.

This clone was seen just once. CDR3: CASRSGYNTGELFF. In DNA, the CDR3 is TGTGCCAGTAGGTCAGGGTACAACACCGGGGAGCTGTTTTTT. The chain joins TRBV19 to TRBJ2-2; possible D gene TRBD1, 5 bases. Germline V CDR1 and CDR2: LNHDA, SQIVND (reference sequence). With 6 bases removed from V and 2 bases from J, the gap between germline ends came to 10 bases. CDR3 length: 14 amino acids.

The chain's CDR3 is CASGIGPLGQSLEKLFF. The CDR3 nucleotides read TGTGCTAGTGGTATCGGACCCCTTGGACAGTCATTAGAAAAACTGTTTTTT. V and J are TRBV12-5 and TRBJ1-4; D possibly corresponds to TRBD1 (6 bases). V was cut by 5 bases and J by 8 bases, with 24 bases left in between. CDR1 is LGHNT, CDR2 FRNRAP, per germline. The length of the CDR3 is 17 residues.

The chain joins TRBV5-8 to TRBJ2-2, with D perhaps TRBD1 (6 bases). The CDR3 length is 14 residues. Per the germline V gene, CDR1 is SGHTS and CDR2 is YDEGEE. The V end lost 4 bases, the J end lost 4 bases, and 11 bases lay between the germline ends. The CDR3 protein is CASSAYRATGELFF. The CDR3 bases are TGTGCCAGCAGCGCCTACAGGGCCACCGGGGAGCTGTTTTTT.

This clone appeared once. The chain joins TRBV9 to TRBJ1-6; 8 bases align to TRBD1. CDR1 and CDR2 (germline): SGDLS, YYNGEE. V trimming: 3 bases; J trimming: 8 bases; junction bases outside the gene matches: 4. This CDR3 spans 14 amino acids. CDR3 residues: CASSGTGPDSPLHF. The CDR3 DNA is TGTGCCAGCAGCGGGACAGGGCCGGATTCACCCCTCCACTTT.

This rearrangement joins TRBV19 to TRBJ2-3; a weak D match, TRBD1 (5 bases). Germline assignment: CDR1 LNHDA and CDR2 SQIVND (reference sequence). V gave up 4 bases and J gave up 2 bases, with 10 bases separating them. The CDR3 consists of 14 residues. CDR3 sequence reads: CASSNYRFTDTQYF. In DNA, the CDR3 is TGTGCCAGTAGTAACTACAGGTTCACAGATACGCAGTATTTT.

CDR3 loop: CASSRSPGQNEQFF. CDR3 nucleotides: TGTGCCAGCAGTCGGTCACCAGGGCAGAATGAGCAGTTCTTC. V gene TRBV7-7 combines with J gene TRBJ2-1; tentative D call: TRBD1 (5 bases). The V and J ends lost 6 bases and 7 bases respectively, with 16 bases between them. The CDR3 spans 14 residues. The germline V gene has CDR1 SSHAT and CDR2 FNYEAQ (reference sequence).

The chain has TRBV7-2 and TRBJ2-5; D is undetermined. This CDR3 has 12 amino acids. With 2 bases removed from V and 3 bases from J, the gap between germline ends came to 4 bases. CDR1 and CDR2 (germline): SGHTA, FQGNSA. The CDR3 sequence: CASSLTEETQYF. The CDR3 DNA sequence: TGTGCCAGCAGCTTAACAGAAGAGACCCAGTACTTC.

J is TRBJ2-1 and V is TRBV5-5; maybe TRBD1 (6 bases). V lost 4 bases and J lost 1, with 12 bases in between. The CDR3 runs 15 residues. CDR1 and CDR2 from the germline V gene are SGHKS and YYEKEE (reference sequence). The CDR3 DNA follows: TGTGCCAGCAGCGGAGTTCAGGGGTCCTACAATGAGCAGTTCTTC. Encoded protein: CASSGVQGSYNEQFF.

V is TRBV5-6 and J is TRBJ2-7, with unresolved D. Germline CDR1 and CDR2: SGHDT and YYEEEE. V shed 0 bases and J shed 6 bases, with 4 bases lying between them. This CDR3 contains 11 residues. In nucleotides, the CDR3 is TGTGCCAGCAGCTTGGACCTCGAGCAGTACTTC. Translating gives CASSLDLEQYF.

This chain joins TRBV5-4 and TRBJ1-1; 12 bases map to TRBD1. Germline CDR1 SGHNT, CDR2 YYREEE (reference sequence). The CDR3 runs to 16 residues. V lost 5 bases to trimming and J lost 4 bases; unmatched junction nucleotides: 9. The CDR3: CASSGGTGGSSTEAFF. For the CDR3, the DNA is TGTGCCAGCAGTGGCGGGACAGGGGGCTCGAGCACTGAAGCTTTCTTT.

Only a few counts were recorded for this clone. The chain uses TRBV7-9 and TRBJ2-7, with D tentatively TRBD1 (6 bases). CDR1 is SEHNR, CDR2 FQNEAQ, per germline (reference sequence). The CDR3 is 14 residues long. Trimming pared 4 bases from V and 4 bases from J, leaving 14 bases between. The CDR3 coding sequence is TGTGCCAGCAGCTCCCGGGACACGGGGTACGAGCAGTACTTC. It specifies CASSSRDTGYEQYF.

V and J are TRBV5-4 and TRBJ1-4; TRBD1 might be the D (5 bases). V lost 0 bases and J 0 bases, leaving 18 bases between the germline ends. This CDR3 is 19 amino acids long. Germline V gives CDR1 SGHNT, CDR2 YYREEE (reference sequence). CDR3 DNA sequence: TGTGCCAGCAGCTTGGGGGCGGTAAGGGGCCTCACAACTAATGAAAAACTGTTTTTT. It specifies CASSLGAVRGLTTNEKLFF.